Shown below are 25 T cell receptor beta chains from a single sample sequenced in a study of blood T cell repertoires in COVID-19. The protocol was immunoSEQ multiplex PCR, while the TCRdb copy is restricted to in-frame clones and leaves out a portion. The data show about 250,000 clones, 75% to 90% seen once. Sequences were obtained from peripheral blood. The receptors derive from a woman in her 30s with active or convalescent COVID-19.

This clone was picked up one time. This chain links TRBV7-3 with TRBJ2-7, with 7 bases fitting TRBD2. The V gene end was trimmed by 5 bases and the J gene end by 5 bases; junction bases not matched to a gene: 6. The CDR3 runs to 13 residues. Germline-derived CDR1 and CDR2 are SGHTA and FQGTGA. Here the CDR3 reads CASSKDRGDEQYF. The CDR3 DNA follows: TGTGCCAGCAGCAAGGACCGGGGGGACGAGCAGTACTTC.

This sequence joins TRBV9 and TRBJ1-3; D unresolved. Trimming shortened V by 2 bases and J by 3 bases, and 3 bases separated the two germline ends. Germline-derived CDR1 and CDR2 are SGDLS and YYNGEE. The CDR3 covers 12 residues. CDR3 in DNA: TGTGCCAGCAGCGTCCTTGGAAACACCATATATTTT. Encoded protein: CASSVLGNTIYF.

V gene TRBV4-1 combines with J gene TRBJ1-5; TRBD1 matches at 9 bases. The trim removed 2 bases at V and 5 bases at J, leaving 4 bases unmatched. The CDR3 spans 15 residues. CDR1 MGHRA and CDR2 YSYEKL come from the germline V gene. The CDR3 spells CASSQPGQGHQPQHF. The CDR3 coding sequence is TGCGCCAGCAGCCAACCGGGACAGGGCCATCAGCCCCAGCATTTT.

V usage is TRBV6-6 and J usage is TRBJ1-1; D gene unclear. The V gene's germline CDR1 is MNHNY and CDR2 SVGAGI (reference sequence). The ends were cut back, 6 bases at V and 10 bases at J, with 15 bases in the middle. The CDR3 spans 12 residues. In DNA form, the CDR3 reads TGTGCCAGCAGCCCGACGGGGAACCTAGCTTTCTTT. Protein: CASSPTGNLAFF.

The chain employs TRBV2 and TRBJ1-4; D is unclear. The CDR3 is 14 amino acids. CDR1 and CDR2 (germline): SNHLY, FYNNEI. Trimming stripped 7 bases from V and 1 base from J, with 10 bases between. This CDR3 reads CASKQTITNEKLFF. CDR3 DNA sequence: TGTGCCAGCAAACAGACTATAACTAATGAAAAACTGTTTTTT.

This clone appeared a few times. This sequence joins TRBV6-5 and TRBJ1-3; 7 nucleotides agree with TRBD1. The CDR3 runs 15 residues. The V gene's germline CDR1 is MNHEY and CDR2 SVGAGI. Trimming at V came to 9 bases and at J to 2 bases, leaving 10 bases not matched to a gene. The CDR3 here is CASLWGQGAGNTIYF. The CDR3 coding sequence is TGTGCCAGTCTATGGGGCCAGGGGGCTGGAAACACCATATATTTT.

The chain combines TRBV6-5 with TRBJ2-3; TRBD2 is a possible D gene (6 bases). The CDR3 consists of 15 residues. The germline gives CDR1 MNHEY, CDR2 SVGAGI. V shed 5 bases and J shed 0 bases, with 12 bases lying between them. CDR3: CASSTWTTSTDTQYF. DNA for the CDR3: TGTGCCAGCAGTACCTGGACTACCAGCACAGATACGCAGTATTTT.

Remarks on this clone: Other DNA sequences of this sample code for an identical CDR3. The CDR3 loop is CASSQTGYGYTF. The CDR3 nucleotides are TGTGCCAGCAGCCAAACAGGGTACGGCTACACCTTC. This rearrangement joins TRBV14 to TRBJ1-2; the D gene is possibly TRBD1 (6 bases). The CDR3 covers 12 residues. The germline CDR1 and CDR2 sequences are SGHDN and FVKESK. V was clipped by 2 bases and J by 8 bases, with 9 bases between them.

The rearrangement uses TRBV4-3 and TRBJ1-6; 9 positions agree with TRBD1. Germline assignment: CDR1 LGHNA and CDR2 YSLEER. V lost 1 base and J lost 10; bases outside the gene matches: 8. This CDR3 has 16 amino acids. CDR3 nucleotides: TGCGCCAGCAGCCAAGCAGAGGGGACAGGGTCGTCACCCCTCCACTTT. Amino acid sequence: CASSQAEGTGSSPLHF.

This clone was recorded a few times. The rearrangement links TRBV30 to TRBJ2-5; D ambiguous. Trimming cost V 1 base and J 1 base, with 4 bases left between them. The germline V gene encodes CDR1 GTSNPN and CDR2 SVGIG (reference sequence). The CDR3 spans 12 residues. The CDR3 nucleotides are TGTGCCTGGAGTGCCAGCCAAGAGACCCAGTACTTC. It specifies CAWSASQETQYF.

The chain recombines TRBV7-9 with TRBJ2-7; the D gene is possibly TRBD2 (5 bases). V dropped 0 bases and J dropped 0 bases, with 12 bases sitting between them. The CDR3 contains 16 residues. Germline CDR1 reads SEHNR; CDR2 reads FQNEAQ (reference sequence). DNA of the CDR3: TGTGCCAGCAGCTTAGCTTTGGCGGGCGGCTCCTACGAGCAGTACTTC. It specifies CASSLALAGGSYEQYF.

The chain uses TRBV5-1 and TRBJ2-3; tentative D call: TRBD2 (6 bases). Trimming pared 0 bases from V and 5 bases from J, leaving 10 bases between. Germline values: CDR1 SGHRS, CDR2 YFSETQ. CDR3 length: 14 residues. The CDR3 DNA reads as TGCGCCAGCAGCTTGGCGGCGGGGAAAGATACGCAGTATTTT. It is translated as CASSLAAGKDTQYF.

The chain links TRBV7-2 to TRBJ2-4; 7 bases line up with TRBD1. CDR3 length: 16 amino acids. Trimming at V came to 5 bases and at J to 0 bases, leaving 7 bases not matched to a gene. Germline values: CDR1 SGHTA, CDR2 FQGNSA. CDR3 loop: CASSGEGALAKNIQYF. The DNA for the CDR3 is TGTGCCAGCAGCGGCGAGGGGGCCCTAGCCAAAAACATTCAGTACTTC.

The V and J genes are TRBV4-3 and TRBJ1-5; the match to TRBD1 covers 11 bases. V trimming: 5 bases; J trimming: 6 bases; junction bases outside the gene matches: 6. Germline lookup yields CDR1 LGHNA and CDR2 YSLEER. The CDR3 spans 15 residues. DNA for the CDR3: TGCGCCAGCAGCGAGGACAGGGGGCGCGGTCAGCCCCAGCATTTT. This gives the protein CASSEDRGRGQPQHF.

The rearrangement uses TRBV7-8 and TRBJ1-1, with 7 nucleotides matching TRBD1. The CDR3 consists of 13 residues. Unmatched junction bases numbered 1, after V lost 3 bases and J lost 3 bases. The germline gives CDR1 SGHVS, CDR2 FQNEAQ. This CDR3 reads CASSFDRDTEAFF. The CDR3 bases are TGTGCCAGCAGCTTTGACAGGGACACTGAAGCTTTCTTT.

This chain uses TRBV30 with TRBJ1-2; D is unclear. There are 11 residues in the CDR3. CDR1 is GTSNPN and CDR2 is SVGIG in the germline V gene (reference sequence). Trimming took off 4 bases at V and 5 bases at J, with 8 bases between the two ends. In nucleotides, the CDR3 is TGTGCCTGGAATGGCGGTTATGGCTACACCTTC. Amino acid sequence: CAWNGGYGYTF.

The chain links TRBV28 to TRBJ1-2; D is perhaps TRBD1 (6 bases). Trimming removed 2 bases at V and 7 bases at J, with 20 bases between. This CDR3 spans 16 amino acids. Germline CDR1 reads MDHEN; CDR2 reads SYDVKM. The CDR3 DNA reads TGTGCCAGCAGTTTAAGATCTGGCGTGGGGGCGTCTGGCTACACCTTC. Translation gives CASSLRSGVGASGYTF.

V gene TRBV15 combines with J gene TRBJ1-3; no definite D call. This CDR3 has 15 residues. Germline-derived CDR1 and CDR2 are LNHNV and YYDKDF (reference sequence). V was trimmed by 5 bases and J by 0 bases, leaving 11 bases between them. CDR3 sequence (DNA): TGTGCCACCAGCCTCGGGAGGGTCTCTGGAAACACCATATATTTT. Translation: CATSLGRVSGNTIYF.

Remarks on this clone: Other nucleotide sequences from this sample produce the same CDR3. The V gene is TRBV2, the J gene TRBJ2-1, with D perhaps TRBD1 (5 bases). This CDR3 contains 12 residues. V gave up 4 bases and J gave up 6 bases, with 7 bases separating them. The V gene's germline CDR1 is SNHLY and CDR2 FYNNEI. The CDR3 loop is CASSGQGNEQFF. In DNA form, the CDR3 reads TGTGCCAGCAGTGGTCAGGGCAATGAGCAGTTCTTC.

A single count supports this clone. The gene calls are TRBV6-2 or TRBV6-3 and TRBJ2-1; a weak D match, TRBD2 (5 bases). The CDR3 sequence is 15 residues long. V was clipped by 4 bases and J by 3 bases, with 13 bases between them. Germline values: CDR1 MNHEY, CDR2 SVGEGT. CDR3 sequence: CASSSGGSGYNEQFF. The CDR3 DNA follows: TGTGCCAGCAGTTCCGGAGGATCAGGCTACAATGAGCAGTTCTTC.

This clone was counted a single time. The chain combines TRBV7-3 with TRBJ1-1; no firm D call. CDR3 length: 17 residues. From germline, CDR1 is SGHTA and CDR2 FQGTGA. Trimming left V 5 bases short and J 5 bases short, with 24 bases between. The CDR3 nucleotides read TGTGCCAGCAGCCTAGGGTCGGGGAAGCGTGCAACGACTGAAGCTTTCTTT. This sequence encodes CASSLGSGKRATTEAFF. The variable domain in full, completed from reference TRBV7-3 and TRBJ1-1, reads GAGVSQTPSNKVTEKGKYVELRCDPISGHTALYWYRQSLGQGPEFLIYFQGTGAADDSGLPNDRFFAVRPEGSVSTLKIQRTERGDSAVYLCASSLGSGKRATTEAFFGQGTRLTVV.

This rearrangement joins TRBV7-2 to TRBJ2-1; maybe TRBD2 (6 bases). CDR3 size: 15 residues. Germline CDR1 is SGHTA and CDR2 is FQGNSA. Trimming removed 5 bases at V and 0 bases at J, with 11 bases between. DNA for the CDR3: TGTGCCAGCAGCCCAGGGACTTTCTCCTACAATGAGCAGTTCTTC. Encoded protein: CASSPGTFSYNEQFF. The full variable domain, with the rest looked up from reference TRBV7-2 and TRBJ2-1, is GAGVSQSPSNKVTEKGKDVELRCDPISGHTALYWYRQSLGQGLEFLIYFQGNSAPDKSGLPSDRFSAERTGGSVSTLTIQRTQQEDSAVYLCASSPGTFSYNEQFFGPGTRLTVL.

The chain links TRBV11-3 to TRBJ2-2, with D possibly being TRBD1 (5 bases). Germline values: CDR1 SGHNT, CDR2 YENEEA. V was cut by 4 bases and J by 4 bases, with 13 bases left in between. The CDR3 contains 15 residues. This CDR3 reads CASSSRAGPTGELFF. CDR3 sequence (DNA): TGTGCCAGCAGCTCCAGGGCAGGGCCCACCGGGGAGCTGTTTTTT.

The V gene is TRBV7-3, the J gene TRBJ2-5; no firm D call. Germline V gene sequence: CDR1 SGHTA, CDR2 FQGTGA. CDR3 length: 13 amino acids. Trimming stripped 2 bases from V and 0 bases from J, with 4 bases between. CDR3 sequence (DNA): TGTGCCAGCAGCTTATCCGACCAAGAGACCCAGTACTTC. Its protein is CASSLSDQETQYF.

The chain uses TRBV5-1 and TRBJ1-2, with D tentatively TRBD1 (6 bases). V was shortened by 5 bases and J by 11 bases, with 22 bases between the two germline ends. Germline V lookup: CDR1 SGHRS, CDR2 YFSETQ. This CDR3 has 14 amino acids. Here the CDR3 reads CASRHGGQTALYTF. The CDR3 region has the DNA TGCGCCAGCAGGCATGGCGGACAGACGGCCCTTTACACCTTC.